This T cell receptor beta chain emerged from a study of human T cells and chemical hapten exposure. This clonotype has a handful of counts. J lost 9 bases, V lost 7 bases, and 12 bases had no gene match. Germline V gives CDR1 SNHLY, CDR2 FYNNEI. This CDR3 spans 15 amino acids. Time point: patch test 3, about 24 weeks after DPC sensitization. Noted treatment: therapeutic diphenylcyclopropenone sensitization with weekly scalp DPC. MiXCR, applied by TCRdb to the RACE reads, yields one record per CDR3 protein. There are over 75,000 distinct CDR3 sequences in the sample; 11% occur only once, and 1% to 1.2% lies in the top ten.

The source material was whole blood, sampled in connection with sensitization to the hapten diphenylcyclopropenone (DPC). V and J are TRBV2 and TRBJ1-6, with 7 bases fitting TRBD1. The clonotype was recovered from a woman between 25 and 40 years old with alopecia areata. Some clones in this sample may be carry-over from other donors' samples. CDR3 residues: CASTLDRAIGSPLHF. The CDR3 region has the DNA TGTGCCAGCACCCTCGACAGGGCAATAGGTTCACCCCTCCACTTT.